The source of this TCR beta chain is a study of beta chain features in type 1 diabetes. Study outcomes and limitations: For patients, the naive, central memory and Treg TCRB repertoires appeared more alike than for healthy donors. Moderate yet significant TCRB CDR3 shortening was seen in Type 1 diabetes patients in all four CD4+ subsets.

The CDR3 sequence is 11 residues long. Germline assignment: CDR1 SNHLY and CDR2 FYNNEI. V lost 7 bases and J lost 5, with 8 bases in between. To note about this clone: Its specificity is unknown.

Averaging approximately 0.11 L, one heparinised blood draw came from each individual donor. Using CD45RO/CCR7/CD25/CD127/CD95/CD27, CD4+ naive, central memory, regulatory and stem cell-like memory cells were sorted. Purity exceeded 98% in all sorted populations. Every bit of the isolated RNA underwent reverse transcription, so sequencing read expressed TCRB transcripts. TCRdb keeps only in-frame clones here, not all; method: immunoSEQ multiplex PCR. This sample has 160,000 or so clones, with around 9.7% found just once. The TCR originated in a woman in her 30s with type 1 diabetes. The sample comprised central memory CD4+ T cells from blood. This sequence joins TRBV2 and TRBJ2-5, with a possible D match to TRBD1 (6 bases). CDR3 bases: TGTGCCAGCAACAGGGTCGAGACCCAGTACTTC. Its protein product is CASNRVETQYF.